Below, one TCR beta chain is given with its context. Its antigen remains unknown. One entry per CDR3 protein, called by TCRdb with MiXCR from the 5' RACE reads. The profile covers about 230,000 distinct CDR3 sequences, with 8% to 10% appearing a single time and more than 4.5% taken by the ten largest. These data belong to a study of CD8 T cells in ankylosing spondylitis. General study findings and limits: A TCR beta motif of under ten highly homologous variants appeared characteristic of ankylosing spondylitis blood. Reportedly, disease-linked clones are significantly enriched in ankylosing spondylitis patients' matched synovial fluid.

Germline loops: CDR1 LGHNA, CDR2 YNFKEQ. The CDR3 totals 15 residues. Trimming removed 0 bases at V and 8 bases at J, with 14 bases between. Source material: blood, either unsorted or a sorted T cell fraction (not recorded which). This clonotype was obtained from a female donor with ankylosing spondylitis or in good health (not recorded which). The genes are TRBV4-2 and TRBJ2-1; D uncertain. CDR3 residues: CASSQDPSSPYEQFF. For the CDR3, the DNA is TGTGCCAGCAGCCAAGATCCAAGTAGTCCCTATGAGCAGTTCTTC.